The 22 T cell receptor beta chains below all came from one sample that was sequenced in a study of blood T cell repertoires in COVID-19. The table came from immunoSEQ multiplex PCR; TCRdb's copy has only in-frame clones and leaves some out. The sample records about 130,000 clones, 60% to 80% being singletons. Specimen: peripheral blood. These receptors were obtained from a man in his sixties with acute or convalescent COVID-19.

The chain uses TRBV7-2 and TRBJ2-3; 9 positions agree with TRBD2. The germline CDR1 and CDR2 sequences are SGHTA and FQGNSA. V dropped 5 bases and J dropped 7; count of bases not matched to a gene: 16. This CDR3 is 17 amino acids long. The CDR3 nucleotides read TGTGCCAGCAGCCCCAGAAAGACTAGCGGACCACAGAATACGCAGTATTTT. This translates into CASSPRKTSGPQNTQYF.

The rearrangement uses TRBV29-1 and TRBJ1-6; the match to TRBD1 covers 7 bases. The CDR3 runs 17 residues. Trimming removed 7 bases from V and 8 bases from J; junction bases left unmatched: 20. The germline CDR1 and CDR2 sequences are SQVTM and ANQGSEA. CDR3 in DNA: TGCAGCGAACCAAATGAAGCTGGCGGGACAGAAGATTCACCCCTCCACTTT. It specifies CSEPNEAGGTEDSPLHF.

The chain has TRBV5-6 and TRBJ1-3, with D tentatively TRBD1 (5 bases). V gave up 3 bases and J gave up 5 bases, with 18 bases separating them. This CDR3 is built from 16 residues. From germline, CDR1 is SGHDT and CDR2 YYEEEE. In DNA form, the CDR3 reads TGTGCCAGCAGCTCCCGCGGGGGTGGGGGAAGAAACACCATATATTTT. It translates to CASSSRGGGGRNTIYF.

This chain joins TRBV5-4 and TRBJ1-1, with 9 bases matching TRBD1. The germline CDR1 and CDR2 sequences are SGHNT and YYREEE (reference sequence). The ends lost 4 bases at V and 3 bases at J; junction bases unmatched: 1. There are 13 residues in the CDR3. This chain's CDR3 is CASSRDRDTEAFF. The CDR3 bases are TGTGCCAGCAGCCGGGACAGGGACACTGAAGCTTTCTTT.

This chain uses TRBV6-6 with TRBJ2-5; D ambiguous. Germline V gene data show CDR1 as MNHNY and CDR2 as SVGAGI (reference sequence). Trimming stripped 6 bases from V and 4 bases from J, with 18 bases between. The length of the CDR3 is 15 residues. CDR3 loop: CASSPPAGSGETQYF. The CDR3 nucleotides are TGTGCCAGCAGCCCCCCAGCCGGATCGGGAGAGACCCAGTACTTC.

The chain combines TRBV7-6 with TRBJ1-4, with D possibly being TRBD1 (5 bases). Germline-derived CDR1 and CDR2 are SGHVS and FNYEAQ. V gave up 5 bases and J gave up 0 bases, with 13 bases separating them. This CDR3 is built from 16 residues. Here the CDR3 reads CASSARQTATNEKLFF. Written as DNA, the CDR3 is TGTGCCAGCAGCGCCCGACAGACGGCAACTAATGAAAAACTGTTTTTT. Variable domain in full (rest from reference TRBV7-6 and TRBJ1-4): GAGVSQSPRYKVTKRGQDVALRCDPISGHVSLYWYRQALGQGPEFLTYFNYEAQQDKSGLPNDRFSAERPEGSISTLTIQRTEQRDSAMYRCASSARQTATNEKLFFGSGTQLSVL.

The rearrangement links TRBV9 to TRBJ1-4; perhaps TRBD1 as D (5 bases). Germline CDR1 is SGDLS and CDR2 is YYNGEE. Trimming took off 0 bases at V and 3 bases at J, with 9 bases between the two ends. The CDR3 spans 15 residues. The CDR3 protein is CASSVEGLANEKLFF. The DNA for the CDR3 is TGTGCCAGCAGCGTAGAGGGGTTGGCTAATGAAAAACTGTTTTTT.

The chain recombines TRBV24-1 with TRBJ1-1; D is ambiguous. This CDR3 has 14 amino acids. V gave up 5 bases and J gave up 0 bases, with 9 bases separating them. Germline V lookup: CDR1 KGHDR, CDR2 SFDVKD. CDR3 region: CATSGPGMNTEAFF. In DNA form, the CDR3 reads TGTGCCACCAGTGGCCCAGGCATGAACACTGAAGCTTTCTTT.

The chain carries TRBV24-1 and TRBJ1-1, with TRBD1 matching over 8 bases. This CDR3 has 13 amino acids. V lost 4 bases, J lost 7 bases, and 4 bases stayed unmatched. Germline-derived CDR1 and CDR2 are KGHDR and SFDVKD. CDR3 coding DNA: TGTGCCACCAGTGAACGGGGACAGGATGAAGCTTTCTTT. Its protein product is CATSERGQDEAFF.

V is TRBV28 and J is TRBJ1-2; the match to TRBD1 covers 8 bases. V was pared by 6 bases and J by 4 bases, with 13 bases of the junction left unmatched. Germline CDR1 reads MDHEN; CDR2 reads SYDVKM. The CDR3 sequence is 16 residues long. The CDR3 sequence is CASSPLGQGGTYGYTF. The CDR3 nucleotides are TGTGCCAGCAGCCCCCTAGGACAGGGCGGTACCTATGGCTACACCTTC.

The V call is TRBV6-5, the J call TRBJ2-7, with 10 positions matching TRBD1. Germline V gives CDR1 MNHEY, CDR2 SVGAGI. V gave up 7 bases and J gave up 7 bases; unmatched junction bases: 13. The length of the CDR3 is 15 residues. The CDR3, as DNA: TGTGCCAGCAATCCCAAGACAGGGGGCGCGGGGGAGCAGTACTTC. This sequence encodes CASNPKTGGAGEQYF.

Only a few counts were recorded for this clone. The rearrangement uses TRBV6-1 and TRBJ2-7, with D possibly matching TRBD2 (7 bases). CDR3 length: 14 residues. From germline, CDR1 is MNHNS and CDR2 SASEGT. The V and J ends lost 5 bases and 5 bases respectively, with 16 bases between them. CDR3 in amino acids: CASSNRGAEDEQYF. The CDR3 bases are TGTGCCAGCAGTAATCGGGGGGCCGAGGACGAGCAGTACTTC.

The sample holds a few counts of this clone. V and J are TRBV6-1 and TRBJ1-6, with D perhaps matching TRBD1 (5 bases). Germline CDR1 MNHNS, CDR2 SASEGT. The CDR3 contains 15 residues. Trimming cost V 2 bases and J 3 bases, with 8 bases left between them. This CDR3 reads CASSELQGYNSPLHF. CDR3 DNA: TGTGCCAGCAGTGAACTCCAGGGCTATAATTCACCCCTCCACTTT.

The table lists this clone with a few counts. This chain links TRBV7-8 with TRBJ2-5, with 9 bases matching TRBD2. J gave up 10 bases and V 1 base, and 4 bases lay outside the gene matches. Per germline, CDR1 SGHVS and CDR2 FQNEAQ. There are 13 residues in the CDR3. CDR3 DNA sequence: TGTGCCAGCAGCTTAGAACCTAGCGGGATCCAGTACTTC. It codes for CASSLEPSGIQYF. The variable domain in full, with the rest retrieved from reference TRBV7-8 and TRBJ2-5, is GAGVSQSPRYKVAKRGQDVALRCDPISGHVSLFWYQQALGQGPEFLTYFQNEAQLDKSGLPSDRFFAERPEGSVSTLKIQRTQQEDSAVYLCASSLEPSGIQYFGPGTRLLVL.

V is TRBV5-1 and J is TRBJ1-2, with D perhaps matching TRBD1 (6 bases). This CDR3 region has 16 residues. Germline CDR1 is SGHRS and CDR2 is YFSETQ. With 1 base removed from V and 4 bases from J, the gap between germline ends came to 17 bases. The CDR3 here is CASSLSFSGDGYGYTF. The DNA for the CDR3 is TGCGCCAGCAGCTTGTCGTTCTCAGGGGATGGCTATGGCTACACCTTC.

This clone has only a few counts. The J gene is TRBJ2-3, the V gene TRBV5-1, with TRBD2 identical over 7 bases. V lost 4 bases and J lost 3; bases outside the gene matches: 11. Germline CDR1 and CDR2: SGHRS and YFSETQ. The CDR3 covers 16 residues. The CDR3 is CASSLKVGGGTDTQYF. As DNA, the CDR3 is TGCGCCAGCAGCCTGAAAGTAGGCGGGGGAACAGATACGCAGTATTTT. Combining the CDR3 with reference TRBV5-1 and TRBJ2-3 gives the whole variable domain KAGVTQTPRYLIKTRGQQVTLSCSPISGHRSVSWYQQTPGQGLQFLFEYFSETQRNKGNFPGRFSGRQFSNSRSEMNVSTLELGDSALYLCASSLKVGGGTDTQYFGPGTRLTVL.

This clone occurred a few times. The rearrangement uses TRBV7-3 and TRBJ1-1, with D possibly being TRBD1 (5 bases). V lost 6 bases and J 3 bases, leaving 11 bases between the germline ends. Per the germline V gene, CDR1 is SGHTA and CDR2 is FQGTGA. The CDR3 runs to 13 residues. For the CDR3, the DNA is TGTGCCAGCAGTCGAGACAGATACACTGAAGCTTTCTTT. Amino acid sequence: CASSRDRYTEAFF.

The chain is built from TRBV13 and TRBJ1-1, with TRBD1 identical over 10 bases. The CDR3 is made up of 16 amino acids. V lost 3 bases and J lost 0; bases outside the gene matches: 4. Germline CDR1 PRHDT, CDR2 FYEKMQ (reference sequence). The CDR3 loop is CASSFRGQGMNTEAFF. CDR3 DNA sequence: TGTGCCAGCAGCTTTAGGGGACAGGGGATGAACACTGAAGCTTTCTTT.

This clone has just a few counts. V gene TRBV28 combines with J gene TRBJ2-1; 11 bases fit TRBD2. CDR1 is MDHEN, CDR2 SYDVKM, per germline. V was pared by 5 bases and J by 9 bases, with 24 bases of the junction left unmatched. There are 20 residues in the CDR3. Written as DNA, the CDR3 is TGTGCCAGCAGTCGTAACACCCATAGCGGGGGGGCCCCTTATAACCTTGAGCAGTTCTTC. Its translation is CASSRNTHSGGAPYNLEQFF.

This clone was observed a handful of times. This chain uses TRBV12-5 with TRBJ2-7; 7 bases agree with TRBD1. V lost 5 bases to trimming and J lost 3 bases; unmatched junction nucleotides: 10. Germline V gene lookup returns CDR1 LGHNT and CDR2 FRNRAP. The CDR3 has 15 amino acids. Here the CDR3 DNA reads TGTGCTAGTGGTGGCGAGGGGGCAAATTTCTACGAGCAGTACTTC. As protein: CASGGEGANFYEQYF.

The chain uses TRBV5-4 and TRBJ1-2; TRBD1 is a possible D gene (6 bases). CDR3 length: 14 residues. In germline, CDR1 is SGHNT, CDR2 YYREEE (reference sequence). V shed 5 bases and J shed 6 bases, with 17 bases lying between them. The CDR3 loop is CASRPRTGQHGYTF. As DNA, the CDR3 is TGTGCCAGCAGACCTAGGACGGGACAACATGGCTACACCTTC.

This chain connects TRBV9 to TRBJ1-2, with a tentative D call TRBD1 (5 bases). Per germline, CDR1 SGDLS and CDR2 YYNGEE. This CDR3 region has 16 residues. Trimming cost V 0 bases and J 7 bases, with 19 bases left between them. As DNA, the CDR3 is TGTGCCAGCAGCGTAGAGGCCCGGGGGACCTACGGTGGCTACACCTTC. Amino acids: CASSVEARGTYGGYTF.